The 9 T cell receptor beta chains below come from one sample, sequenced in a study of beta chain features in type 1 diabetes. Sequencing targeted expressed TCRB transcripts, as all isolated RNA had been reverse transcribed. Clones were read by immunoSEQ multiplex PCR, and TCRdb kept only the in-frame ones, dropping some. The data contain about 230,000 clones, over 8.5% of them singletons. The sequencing sample was made of naive CD4+ T cells from blood. These TCRs come from a woman aged 18 to 35 in good health.

This clone occurred a few times. The genes are TRBV6-6 and TRBJ1-1; TRBD1 matches 9 bases. From germline, CDR1 is MNHNY and CDR2 SVGAGI (reference sequence). CDR3 length equals 16 residues. V was clipped by 6 bases and J by 5 bases; unmatched bases: 13. CDR3 nucleotides: TGTGCCAGCAGCACCGGGACAGGGTCCTACAAAACTGAAGCTTTCTTT. It is translated as CASSTGTGSYKTEAFF.

The table lists this clone with a few counts. The chain uses TRBV5-1 and TRBJ1-2; 8 bases are shared with TRBD1. The junction had 10 bases not matched to a gene; V was cut back by 5 bases and J by 1 base. Per germline, CDR1 SGHRS and CDR2 YFSETQ. This CDR3 is 16 amino acids long. The DNA of the CDR3 is TGCGCCAGCAGACCAGGGACAGGCGTCCTTAACTATGGCTACACCTTC. Residues: CASRPGTGVLNYGYTF.

The CDR3 loop reads CASSLQGYEQYF. CDR3 in DNA: TGTGCCAGCAGCCTACAGGGTTACGAGCAGTACTTC. This rearrangement joins TRBV7-9 to TRBJ2-7, with D tentatively TRBD1 (6 bases). The length of the CDR3 is 12 residues. V lost 5 bases and J lost 4, with 9 bases in between. The germline CDR1 and CDR2 sequences are SEHNR and FQNEAQ (reference sequence).

V and J are TRBV7-8 and TRBJ1-1; 10 nucleotides match TRBD1. In germline, CDR1 is SGHVS, CDR2 FQNEAQ. This CDR3 has 15 amino acids. The V segment lost 5 bases and the J segment 4 bases; nucleotides outside the gene matches: 7. CDR3 residues: CASSPDRGRVTEAFF. Written as DNA, the CDR3 is TGTGCCAGCAGCCCTGACAGGGGGCGCGTCACTGAAGCTTTCTTT. The whole variable domain, remainder taken from reference TRBV7-8 and TRBJ1-1, is GAGVSQSPRYKVAKRGQDVALRCDPISGHVSLFWYQQALGQGPEFLTYFQNEAQLDKSGLPSDRFFAERPEGSVSTLKIQRTQQEDSAVYLCASSPDRGRVTEAFFGQGTRLTVV.

This rearrangement joins TRBV2 to TRBJ2-7, with D perhaps TRBD1 (5 bases). The CDR3 is made up of 12 amino acids. The V gene lost 5 bases and the J gene lost 7 bases, with 12 bases spanning the gap. CDR1 SNHLY and CDR2 FYNNEI come from the germline V gene. The CDR3 DNA follows: TGTGCCAGCAGTCGCCGTGACAGTGAGCAGTACTTC. Encoded protein: CASSRRDSEQYF.

This rearrangement joins TRBV27 to TRBJ1-1; TRBD1 matches at 9 bases. The CDR3 spans 15 residues. The germline gives CDR1 MNHEY, CDR2 SMNVEV (reference sequence). Trimming removed 7 bases from V and 1 base from J; junction bases left unmatched: 7. The CDR3 DNA reads as TGTGCCAGCACTAAAGTGGGACAGGGGAACACTGAAGCTTTCTTT. This sequence encodes CASTKVGQGNTEAFF.

The sample holds a few counts of this clone. The chain has TRBV7-9 and TRBJ2-7, with D possibly being TRBD1 (6 bases). The V and J ends lost 7 bases and 0 bases respectively, with 16 bases between them. This CDR3 spans 15 amino acids. Germline V gives CDR1 SEHNR, CDR2 FQNEAQ (reference sequence). The CDR3 DNA is TGTGCCAGCACCATTTACCGGGACACCTCCTACGAGCAGTACTTC. Translation: CASTIYRDTSYEQYF.

This clone came up a few times. The chain uses TRBV30 and TRBJ1-2; no definite D call. In germline, CDR1 is GTSNPN, CDR2 SVGIG (reference sequence). The CDR3 loop spans 16 amino acids. The germline V and J ends were trimmed by 0 bases and 8 bases, with 22 bases remaining between them. CDR3 amino acids: CAWSVVSGPPRGGYTF. The DNA of the CDR3 is TGTGCCTGGAGTGTAGTCTCCGGGCCGCCCCGGGGAGGCTACACCTTC.

This clone has a handful of counts. This rearrangement joins TRBV4-1 to TRBJ1-2; D is unclear. Trimming pared 0 bases from V and 0 bases from J, leaving 11 bases between. Looked up from germline, CDR1 is MGHRA and CDR2 is YSYEKL. CDR3 size: 16 residues. The chain's CDR3 is CASSQDLPGANYGYTF. The CDR3 DNA follows: TGCGCCAGCAGCCAAGATTTGCCCGGGGCTAACTATGGCTACACCTTC.